This TCR beta chain was sequenced during a study of blood T cell repertoires in COVID-19 (dated by TCRdb to about 2020). Describing the broader study: Samples covering the acute and convalescent phases of COVID-19 were provided by collaborators in the United States, Italy and Spain. The prospective study material was composed of cDNA or gDNA derived from T cells, B-cell-depleted T cells, or PBMCs. Subjects who had been exposed to COVID-19, were actively infected with it, or had recovered from it provided the deeply sampled blood TCRbeta repertoires that made up the dataset. The repertoires were released in a freely available public database intended as a resource for research on the immune response to SARS-CoV-2. Samples were obtained from the ongoing ImmuneRACE study (first 160 participants) and from 1,254 subjects provided by 6 global collaborators. Nearly every sample came with metadata listing a de-identified subject ID, COVID-19 status, age in years and sex. Where HLA class I and class II types were available, the types were taken from metadata supplied by the sample provider, not from assay-based typing.

Broad study findings and their caveats: How much clinical and demographic metadata was included differed by source and by participant, and the metadata was provided uncurated.

CDR1 and CDR2, per the germline V gene, are SGHNT and YENEEA. For this chain, trimming is 5 bases at the V end and 2 bases at the J end, and the number of junction bases without a gene match is 9. The CDR3 runs 16 amino acids, cysteine and phenylalanine included. Only CDR3 DNA remains: 48 bases, in frame from the first base. This clone was detected only once. There is no known antigen for this receptor. Within one base of it there is no much larger clone, and no base qualities were kept. The collaborating institutions used their own protocols to collect whole blood in K2EDTA tubes. For TCRbeta analysis, collaborators shipped samples as frozen whole blood, isolated PBMCs, or DNA extracted from either of those sample types. TCRbeta CDR3 regions were amplified from genomic DNA by means of the immunoSEQ Assay, a bias-controlled multiplex PCR. The study's own analysis went as follows. Within the assay, amplification of reference gene primers was used to estimate how many nucleated cells each sample contained. Sequence reads were collapsed and filtered to measure the absolute abundance of every unique TCRbeta CDR3 rearrangement. For each sample, productive Simpson clonality was calculated as the square root of Simpson's diversity index over productive rearrangements. TCRdb stores this immuneACCESS table with in-frame sequences only. Part of the clones is absent; in the studies checked, under half of the shortfall reflects unresolved V genes, and no reason is known for the rest. V, J and clone size are taken as reported in that table, and D and trimming were inferred from the DNA itself. The sample records roughly 40,000 clones, approximately 80% of which are singletons. The ten most abundant clones make up less than 25% of the sample.

The sample comprised peripheral blood. The clonotype comes from a human donor with acute or convalescent COVID-19. The donor label of this sample is uncertain. The receptor chain draws on TRBV11-3 and TRBJ2-5; 9 central nucleotides agree with TRBD1. The encoded CDR3 is CASSPEDRGGQETQYF. The DNA reads TGTGCCAGCAGCCCCGAGGACAGGGGAGGGCAAGAGACCCAGTACTTC.